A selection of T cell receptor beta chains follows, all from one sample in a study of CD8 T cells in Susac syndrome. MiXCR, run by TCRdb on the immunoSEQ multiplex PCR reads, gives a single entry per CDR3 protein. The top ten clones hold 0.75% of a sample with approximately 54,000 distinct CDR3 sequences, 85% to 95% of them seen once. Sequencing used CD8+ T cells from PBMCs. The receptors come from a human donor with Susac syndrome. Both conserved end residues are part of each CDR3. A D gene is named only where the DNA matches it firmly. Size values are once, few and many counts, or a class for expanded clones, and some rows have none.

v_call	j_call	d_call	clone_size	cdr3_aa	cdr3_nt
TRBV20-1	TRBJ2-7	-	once	CSASRGGFEQYF	TGCAGTGCCAGTCGTGGGGGGTTCGAGCAGTACTTC
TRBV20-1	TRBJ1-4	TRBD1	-	CSATPGTGPEKLFF	TGCAGTGCTACTCCCGGGACAGGGCCCGAAAAACTGTTTTTT
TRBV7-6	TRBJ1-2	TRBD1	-	CASSADRGLYGYTF	TGTGCCAGCAGCGCGGACAGGGGGCTCTATGGCTACACCTTC
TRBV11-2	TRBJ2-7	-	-	CACSLFHSYEQYF	TGTGCCTGCAGCCTGTTTCACTCCTACGAGCAGTACTTC
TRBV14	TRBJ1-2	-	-	CASSQVRWNGYTF	TGTGCCAGCAGCCAAGTTAGATGGAATGGCTACACCTTC
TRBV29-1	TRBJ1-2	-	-	CSVEDWSAQNYGYTF	TGCAGCGTTGAAGATTGGTCAGCCCAGAACTATGGCTACACCTTC
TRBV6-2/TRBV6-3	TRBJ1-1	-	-	CASSYSRFLNTEAFF	TGTGCCAGCAGTTACTCGCGCTTCTTGAACACTGAAGCTTTCTTT
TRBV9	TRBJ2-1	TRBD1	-	CASSAPLSGQGSSYNEQFF	TGTGCCAGCAGCGCGCCGCTCAGTGGACAGGGGAGCTCCTACAATGAGCAGTTCTTC
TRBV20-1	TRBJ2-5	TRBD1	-	CSAADPGQGTLETQYF	TGCAGTGCTGCCGACCCGGGACAGGGGACTTTAGAGACCCAGTACTTC
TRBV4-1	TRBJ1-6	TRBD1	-	CASSQEGTVPGWPLHF	TGCGCCAGCAGCCAAGAGGGGACAGTCCCTGGGTGGCCCCTCCACTTT
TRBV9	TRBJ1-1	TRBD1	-	CASSGGDRGYTEAFF	TGTGCCAGCAGCGGAGGGGACAGGGGGTACACTGAAGCTTTCTTT
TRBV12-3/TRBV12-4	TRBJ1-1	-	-	CASSLVLSTEAFF	TGTGCCAGCAGTTTAGTATTGAGCACTGAAGCTTTCTTT
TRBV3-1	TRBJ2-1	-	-	CASSQDTSYNEQFF	TGTGCCAGCAGCCAGGACACGTCCTACAATGAGCAGTTCTTC
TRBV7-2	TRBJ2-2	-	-	CASTSLGELFF	TGTGCCAGCACCTCCTTGGGGGAGCTGTTTTTT
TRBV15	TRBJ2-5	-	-	CATSSSRLETQYF	TGTGCCACCAGCTCCAGCAGGCTAGAGACCCAGTACTTC
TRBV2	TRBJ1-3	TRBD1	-	CASKQGISAGNTIYF	TGTGCCAGCAAACAGGGGATATCGGCTGGAAACACCATATATTTT
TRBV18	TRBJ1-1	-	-	CASSPERAGLNTEAFF	TGTGCCAGCTCACCCGAGCGGGCCGGGTTGAACACTGAAGCTTTCTTT
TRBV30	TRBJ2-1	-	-	CAWSVYGTPDNEQFF	TGTGCCTGGAGCGTGTATGGGACACCTGACAATGAGCAGTTCTTC
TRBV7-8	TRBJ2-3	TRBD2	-	CASSAYRWRGGRTDTQYF	TGTGCCAGCAGCGCCTACCGGTGGCGGGGGGGCCGGACAGATACGCAGTATTTT
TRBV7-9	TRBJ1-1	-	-	CASSLIYPGSEAFF	TGTGCCAGCAGCCTTATCTATCCGGGTTCTGAAGCTTTCTTT
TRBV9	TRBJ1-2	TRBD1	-	CASSPGVQGVGYTF	TGTGCCAGCAGCCCAGGGGTACAGGGGGTCGGCTACACCTTC
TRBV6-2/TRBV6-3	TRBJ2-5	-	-	CASMRGQETQYF	TGTGCCAGCATGAGGGGACAAGAGACCCAGTACTTC
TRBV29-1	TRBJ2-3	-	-	CSLLRSDTQYF	TGCAGCCTCTTACGATCCGATACGCAGTATTTT
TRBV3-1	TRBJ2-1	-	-	CASSQALGVWGASEQFF	TGTGCCAGCAGCCAAGCGTTAGGCGTCTGGGGGGCGAGTGAGCAGTTCTTC